In this sample, the clone carrying this T cell receptor (beta chain) turned up many times. The sample is drawn from a study of T cells in Graves' hyperthyroidism and ophthalmopathy. Study-level background: Peripheral blood specimens were obtained at initial diagnosis, prior to any treatment.

The CDR3 length is 15 residues. V shed 4 bases and J shed 8 bases, with 20 bases lying between them. Patients aged 18 to 65 had newly diagnosed hyperthyroidism lasting under 2 months. In making diagnoses, clinical symptoms, serum thyroxine and TRAb, thyroid ultrasound and orbital computed tomography were all used. TCR beta CDR3 sequences were amplified from RNA transcripts. With the HTBI primer set, the TCR CDR3 went through a first round of RT-PCR. TCRdb itself ran the multiplex PCR reads through MiXCR, one entry per CDR3 protein. This sample has 300,000 to 450,000 distinct CDR3 sequences, with approximately 25% found just once.

The rearrangement links TRBV12-3 or TRBV12-4 to TRBJ1-1, with D possibly being TRBD1 (5 bases). This TCR derives from a man aged 45-65 years with Graves' hyperthyroidism. The sequenced sample consisted of blood. The chain's CDR3 is CASSYSSGLPLEAFF. The CDR3 nucleotides are TGTGCCAGCAGTTATTCATCGGGGCTGCCCTTGGAAGCTTTCTTT.